These T cell receptor beta chains were read from a single sample in a study of blood T cell repertoires in COVID-19. Sequencing used immunoSEQ multiplex PCR; TCRdb keeps in-frame clones, though not all of them. There are 55,000 to 75,000 clones in the sample; more than 60% occur only once, and roughly 20% lies in the top ten. Sequenced sample: peripheral blood. The receptors stem from a human donor in a cohort sampled during active COVID-19. Each CDR3 is given with its conserved first and last residue. D genes are given only for firm matches. A clone size is listed for some rows: how often the clone was seen (once, few, many), or a class if it is expanded.

TRBV14	-	TRBJ1-1	once	15	CASSQAELMNTEAFF	TGTGCCAGCAGCCAAGCTGAGCTAATGAACACTGAAGCTTTCTTT
TRBV6-5	TRBD2	TRBJ2-1	-	13	CASRREGHNEQFF	TGTGCCAGCAGACGGGAGGGGCACAATGAGCAGTTCTTC
TRBV27	-	TRBJ1-6	-	17	CASSLSAGGRDNSPLHF	TGTGCCAGCAGTTTATCCGCAGGAGGGCGAGATAATTCACCCCTCCACTTT
TRBV15	TRBD1	TRBJ1-6	-	14	CATSPDRGVSPLHF	TGTGCCACCAGCCCGGACAGGGGAGTCTCACCCCTCCACTTT
TRBV4-2	TRBD1	TRBJ1-5	-	16	CASSQDFSDREQPQHF	TGTGCCAGCAGCCAAGATTTTTCGGACAGGGAACAGCCCCAGCATTTT
TRBV6-5	TRBD2	TRBJ2-7	-	13	CASHAGGTYEQYF	TGTGCCAGCCACGCGGGGGGCACCTACGAGCAGTACTTC
TRBV13	-	TRBJ2-7	-	14	CASSKTPVGEEQYF	TGTGCCAGCAGTAAGACTCCCGTGGGAGAAGAGCAGTACTTC
TRBV3-1/TRBV3-2	TRBD1	TRBJ1-5	-	15	CASSRGTGGNQPQHF	TGTGCCAGCAGCCGCGGGACAGGGGGGAATCAGCCCCAGCATTTT
TRBV28	-	TRBJ2-1	few	11	CASSFSREQFF	TGTGCCAGCAGTTTCTCCAGGGAGCAGTTCTTC
TRBV28	-	TRBJ2-1	once	12	CASGGHLNEQFF	TGTGCCAGCGGGGGCCACCTCAATGAGCAGTTCTTC
TRBV28	TRBD1	TRBJ1-2	-	14	CASSLGQANYGYTF	TGTGCCAGCAGTTTAGGACAGGCCAACTATGGCTACACCTTC
TRBV29-1	-	TRBJ2-7	-	14	CSVSSRGFHGEQYF	TGCAGCGTTTCGTCCCGCGGTTTCCACGGCGAGCAGTACTTC
TRBV6-1	TRBD1	TRBJ1-5	-	16	CASSEVGGQGPSAQHF	TGTGCCAGCAGTGAAGTAGGGGGACAGGGGCCCTCAGCCCAGCATTTT
TRBV3-1/TRBV3-2	-	TRBJ2-1	-	16	CASSQRQASSYNEQFF	TGTGCCAGCAGCCAAAGACAGGCCAGCTCCTACAATGAGCAGTTCTTC
TRBV19	TRBD1	TRBJ1-5	-	15	CASSPTGGFDQPQHF	TGTGCCAGTAGTCCGACAGGGGGCTTTGATCAGCCCCAGCATTTT
TRBV30	-	TRBJ1-5	-	13	CAWSVTDNQPQHF	TGTGCCTGGAGTGTCACAGACAATCAGCCCCAGCATTTT
TRBV5-6	TRBD2	TRBJ2-3	few	15	CASSSLAGWTDTQYF	TGTGCCAGCAGCTCTCTAGCGGGGTGGACAGATACGCAGTATTTT
TRBV2	TRBD1	TRBJ1-4	-	16	CASSSGTGATNEKLFF	TGTGCCAGCAGTTCCGGGACAGGGGCAACTAATGAAAAACTGTTTTTT
TRBV2	TRBD2	TRBJ2-5	-	17	CASSASWVAGDRETQYF	TGTGCCAGCAGTGCTTCGTGGGTAGCGGGAGATCGGGAGACCCAGTACTTC
TRBV19	-	TRBJ2-3	few	13	CASSLRGADTQYF	TGTGCCAGTAGTCTCCGCGGGGCAGATACGCAGTATTTT
TRBV19	-	TRBJ2-1	-	12	CASSMTSNEQFF	TGTGCCAGTAGTATGACTTCCAATGAGCAGTTCTTC
TRBV30	-	TRBJ1-2	-	14	CAWSVGGQYYGYTF	TGTGCCTGGAGTGTGGGGGGGCAGTACTATGGCTACACCTTC
TRBV18	-	TRBJ1-2	-	14	CASSPKRQTYGYTF	TGTGCCAGCTCACCAAAACGACAGACCTATGGCTACACCTTC
TRBV5-4	-	TRBJ2-2	few	15	CASSAGQMNTGELFF	TGTGCCAGCAGCGCGGGACAGATGAACACCGGGGAGCTGTTTTTT
TRBV10-3	TRBD1	TRBJ1-3	few	13	CAVTTGAGNTIYF	TGTGCCGTCACTACAGGGGCTGGAAACACCATATATTTT
TRBV4-1	TRBD2	TRBJ2-7	-	18	CASSQDGQASGSLNEQYF	TGCGCCAGCAGCCAAGATGGTCAGGCTAGCGGGAGTCTGAACGAGCAGTACTTC
TRBV3-1/TRBV3-2	TRBD2	TRBJ2-5	-	17	CASSQGDYSRLIETQYF	TGTGCCAGCAGCCAAGGGGACTACTCCAGGCTGATCGAGACCCAGTACTTC
TRBV2	TRBD1	TRBJ1-4	-	14	CASSRDRDDEKLFF	TGTGCCAGCAGTCGGGACAGGGATGATGAAAAACTGTTTTTT
TRBV9	TRBD1	TRBJ1-2	-	15	CASSVGQGPNYGYTF	TGTGCCAGCAGCGTAGGACAGGGACCAAACTATGGCTACACCTTC
TRBV19	-	TRBJ2-5	few	12	CATRQAGETQYF	TGTGCCACCAGACAGGCCGGGGAGACCCAGTACTTC
TRBV28	-	TRBJ2-7	many	16	CASSLRGSGPAYEQYF	TGTGCCAGCAGTTTGCGAGGAAGCGGGCCGGCCTACGAGCAGTACTTC
TRBV6-5	-	TRBJ2-2	few	15	CASTGVRTANGELFF	TGTGCCAGCACCGGGGTCCGCACGGCAAACGGGGAGCTGTTTTTT
TRBV19	TRBD2	TRBJ2-3	-	15	CASSDTGLGADTQYF	TGTGCCAGTAGTGACACGGGACTAGGCGCAGATACGCAGTATTTT
TRBV7-2	TRBD1	TRBJ2-3	-	14	CASSPDRGRHTQYF	TGTGCCAGCAGCCCCGACAGGGGGCGACATACGCAGTATTTT
TRBV29-1	-	TRBJ1-5	-	17	CSVGAGVPPYSNQPQHF	TGCAGCGTTGGGGCAGGGGTCCCACCGTATAGCAATCAGCCCCAGCATTTT
TRBV18	-	TRBJ2-3	once	15	CASSPAGKATDTQYF	TGTGCCAGCTCACCCGCAGGGAAGGCCACAGATACGCAGTATTTT
TRBV19	TRBD2	TRBJ2-6	-	18	CASSSTLAGVSGANVLTF	TGTGCCAGTAGTAGCACACTAGCGGGGGTCTCTGGGGCCAACGTCCTGACTTTC
TRBV2	-	TRBJ1-2	-	14	CASSEAAGSYGYTF	TGTGCCAGCAGTGAAGCAGCGGGCTCCTATGGCTACACCTTC
TRBV5-6	-	TRBJ1-5	-	15	CASSFGQYSNQPQHF	TGTGCCAGCAGCTTTGGGCAGTATAGCAATCAGCCCCAGCATTTT
TRBV30	TRBD1	TRBJ2-7	-	13	CAWINRGIGEQYF	TGTGCCTGGATAAACAGGGGAATAGGCGAGCAGTACTTC
TRBV28	-	TRBJ2-5	-	15	CASSSRGPPEETQYF	TGTGCCAGCAGTTCCAGAGGGCCCCCTGAGGAGACCCAGTACTTC
TRBV10-2	-	TRBJ1-1	once	13	CASRGPQNTEAFF	TGCGCCAGCAGGGGCCCCCAGAACACTGAAGCTTTCTTT
TRBV14	-	TRBJ2-7	-	14	CASSQDRVLGGQYF	TGTGCCAGCAGCCAAGATAGGGTGCTCGGGGGGCAGTACTTC
TRBV5-1	-	TRBJ1-1	-	14	CASSIDTVNTEAFF	TGCGCCAGCAGCATTGACACCGTCAACACTGAAGCTTTCTTT
TRBV7-9	TRBD2	TRBJ2-3	-	14	CASSLSAGTDTQYF	TGTGCCAGCAGCTTGTCAGCGGGAACAGATACGCAGTATTTT
TRBV6-2/TRBV6-3	TRBD2	TRBJ2-1	once	16	CASSPPRTRGSEEQFF	TGTGCCAGCAGTCCCCCCAGGACTAGAGGGTCTGAAGAGCAGTTCTTC
TRBV7-9	-	TRBJ2-1	-	12	CVSRGVGNEQFF	TGTGTCTCCCGGGGAGTCGGCAATGAGCAGTTCTTC
TRBV7-8	TRBD2	TRBJ2-1	-	15	CASSYSGIGYNEQFF	TGTGCCAGCAGCTATAGCGGGATAGGCTACAATGAGCAGTTCTTC
TRBV19	-	TRBJ1-1	-	15	CATEAGGALNTEAFF	TGTGCCACCGAAGCCGGAGGGGCCCTGAACACTGAAGCTTTCTTT
TRBV2	TRBD2	TRBJ2-5	once	16	CASSEGRLAAQETQYF	TGTGCCAGCAGTGAAGGGAGACTAGCGGCGCAAGAGACCCAGTACTTC
TRBV3-1/TRBV3-2	-	TRBJ2-3	-	12	CASSPQGNTQYF	TGTGCCAGCAGCCCCCAGGGGAATACGCAGTATTTT
TRBV30	-	TRBJ1-3	-	15	CAWSQDTNSGNTIYF	TGTGCCTGGAGCCAGGACACCAACTCTGGAAACACCATATATTTT
TRBV7-9	TRBD1	TRBJ1-2	few	16	CASSSIKTGTGYGYTF	TGTGCCAGCAGCTCTATTAAGACAGGGACTGGCTATGGCTACACCTTC